A selection of T cell receptor beta chains follows, all from one sample in a study of blood T cell repertoires in COVID-19. Measured with immunoSEQ multiplex PCR; TCRdb has only the in-frame clones, and not every one. The profile shows around 150,000 clones, roughly 90% of them singletons. The sample taken for sequencing was peripheral blood. The receptors derive from a man in his sixties with active or convalescent COVID-19. Each CDR3 is given with its conserved first and last residue. The D gene is left open where the match is weak.

v_call	d_call	j_call	cdr3_aa
TRBV7-9	-	TRBJ1-4	CASTAATNEKLFF
TRBV12-3/TRBV12-4	TRBD1	TRBJ1-1	CASSWDSRTEAFF
TRBV6-5	-	TRBJ2-7	CASSYAGTAPYEQYF
TRBV18	TRBD1	TRBJ1-2	CASSGQGDGYTF
TRBV2	-	TRBJ2-7	CASSSETGPTYEQYF
TRBV2	-	TRBJ2-5	CASSDGRLQETQYF
TRBV5-1	-	TRBJ1-6	CASSRDGTNNSPLHF
TRBV28	TRBD2	TRBJ2-5	CASSPIGGAPGETQYF
TRBV10-2	TRBD1	TRBJ1-2	CASSESEGARSHF
TRBV5-1	-	TRBJ1-5	CASSLDYFSNQPQHF
TRBV7-8	-	TRBJ1-1	CASSRGGRVETEAFF
TRBV27	-	TRBJ1-5	CASSSLRGPQHF
TRBV18	-	TRBJ1-5	CASSSNRINQPQHF
TRBV7-2	-	TRBJ2-1	CASSPAGTGSYNEQFF
TRBV18	-	TRBJ2-2	CASSPPLLINTGELFF
TRBV5-1	TRBD1	TRBJ1-2	CASSSQSGTGIGYTF
TRBV3-1/TRBV3-2	-	TRBJ1-6	CASSQLQEYNSPLHF
TRBV11-2	TRBD1	TRBJ1-1	CASTTQGDTEAFF
TRBV19	TRBD2	TRBJ2-7	CASRLAGGLYEQYF
TRBV7-2	TRBD2	TRBJ2-1	CASSLLTGTSSHNEQFF
TRBV29-1	-	TRBJ1-1	CSVLQGPRSEAFF
TRBV6-5	TRBD1	TRBJ1-2	CASSQDRGQGYGYTF
TRBV5-6	-	TRBJ1-2	CASSLVRGGADGYTF
TRBV6-5	TRBD1	TRBJ1-1	CATVTGGGTEAFF
TRBV29-1	-	TRBJ2-7	CSVEARDSGYEQYF
TRBV6-5	TRBD1	TRBJ2-2	CASSSGQGVYGELFF
TRBV5-1	TRBD2	TRBJ2-1	CASSLASGTYNEQFF
TRBV29-1	-	TRBJ2-7	CSVTGSSYEQYF